A selection of T cell receptor beta chains follows, all from one sample in a study of shared clonotypes between healthy human individuals. Sequencing was performed with immunoSEQ multiplex PCR; in TCRdb, only in-frame clones are kept and a portion is missing. The data hold some 1.5 million clones, with approximately 98% observed a single time. Material: naive CD4+ T cells sorted from blood. The receptors were sampled from a man aged 25-45 years in good health. CDR3s include the opening cysteine and the closing phenylalanine or tryptophan. The D gene is left open where the match is weak. Clone size is given for some rows only: seen once, a few or many times, or a class if the clone is expanded.

j_gene	v_gene	abundance	d_gene	CDR3nt	CDR3aa
TRBJ1-3	TRBV18	.	.	TGTGCCAGCTCATCCACGGGGATAGGAAACACCATATATTTT	CASSSTGIGNTIYF
TRBJ2-2	TRBV19	.	TRBD2	TGTGCCAGTAGTTTTAGCGGGAGAGCGGGGGAGCTGTTTTTT	CASSFSGRAGELFF
TRBJ2-4	TRBV19	.	.	TGTGCCAGTAGCGTCGGGATCTTAGCCAAAAACATTCAGTACTTC	CASSVGILAKNIQYF
TRBJ1-1	TRBV6-1	.	.	TGTGCCAGCAGTGAGACAACGGCCACGAACACTGAAGCTTTCTTT	CASSETTATNTEAFF
TRBJ1-5	TRBV19	.	.	TGTGCCAGTAGTATAAGTAGACAGGGCAATCAGCCCCAGCATTTT	CASSISRQGNQPQHF
TRBJ1-5	TRBV5-6	.	TRBD1	TGTGCCAGCAGCTTCAGAGGACAGGGGGATCAGCCCCAGCATTTT	CASSFRGQGDQPQHF
TRBJ2-7	TRBV19	.	.	TGTGCCAGTAGTATTCGTGTCTCCTACGAGCAGTACTTC	CASSIRVSYEQYF
TRBJ2-7	TRBV9	.	.	TGTGCCAGCAGCGTATCCTTAAGCGGCGAGCAGTACTTC	CASSVSLSGEQYF
TRBJ2-5	TRBV5-1	.	.	TGCGCCAGCAGCTTCGATCGGGGGCGAGGGACCCAGTACTTC	CASSFDRGRGTQYF
TRBJ2-2	TRBV7-8	.	.	TGTGCCAGCAGCTTAAGGGCGGGTGCGTCCGGGGAGCTGTTTTTT	CASSLRAGASGELFF
TRBJ2-7	TRBV29-1	.	.	TGCAGCGCCTGGACTATCTACGAGCAGTACTTC	CSAWTIYEQYF
TRBJ1-2	TRBV13	.	.	TGTGCCAGCAGTCTAGCGGACGGAGCTAACTATGGCTACACCTTC	CASSLADGANYGYTF
TRBJ1-4	TRBV6-5	once	.	TGTGCCAGCAGTTTGAGGGCTGGGGTGGATGAAAAACTGTTTTTT	CASSLRAGVDEKLFF
TRBJ2-1	TRBV28	.	.	TGTGCCAGCAGATGGTTGTCTTTTGGGTCCTACAATGAGCAGTTCTTC	CASRWLSFGSYNEQFF
TRBJ1-5	TRBV18	.	.	TGTGCCAGCTCACCAGGATCTTCAAATCAGCCCCAGCATTTT	CASSPGSSNQPQHF
TRBJ2-7	TRBV10-3	.	.	TGTGCCATCAGGGCACAGGACAGATCCTACGAGCAGTACTTC	CAIRAQDRSYEQYF
TRBJ2-7	TRBV7-9	.	.	TGTGCCAGCAACAACAGGGATCTCGCCTCCGAGCAGTACTTC	CASNNRDLASEQYF
TRBJ1-5	TRBV28	.	TRBD1	TGTGCCAGCAGGAAAACAGGGGGCGCCGGACAGCCCCAGCATTTT	CASRKTGGAGQPQHF
TRBJ2-1	TRBV6-6	.	TRBD1	TGTGCCAGCAGCGGGGACAGGCGGGAGCAGTTCTTC	CASSGDRREQFF
TRBJ2-7	TRBV6-1	.	TRBD1	TGTGCCAGCAGCCTGGACAGGGGGGCTACAGGGCAGTACTTC	CASSLDRGATGQYF
TRBJ2-7	TRBV6-5	.	.	TGTGCCAGCAGTTACTTCACTAGCAGTACTTCCGAGCAGTACTTC	CASSYFTSSTSEQYF
TRBJ2-1	TRBV19	once	.	TGTGCCAGTAGTATCGGGGTGTACAATGAGCAGTTCTTC	CASSIGVYNEQFF
TRBJ2-2	TRBV14	.	.	TGTGCCAGCAACAAGAATACCGGGGAGCTGTTTTTT	CASNKNTGELFF
TRBJ2-7	TRBV9	.	TRBD2	TGTGCCAGCAGCACTACCGGGACTAACTCCTACGAGCAGTACTTC	CASSTTGTNSYEQYF
TRBJ2-7	TRBV7-9	.	.	TGTGCCAGCAGCTTAGAACCCCCTCTCCAGTACTTC	CASSLEPPLQYF
TRBJ1-2	TRBV5-1	.	.	TGCGCCAGCAGCCAGACAACAGGGACAAATAACTATGGCTACACCTTC	CASSQTTGTNNYGYTF
TRBJ2-1	TRBV9	.	.	TGTGCCAGCAGCGTAGGCACTCATACCTACAATGAGCAGTTCTTC	CASSVGTHTYNEQFF
TRBJ1-4	TRBV18	.	.	TGTGCCAGCTCACCTGAAGGGCTGGGTGAAAAACTGTTTTTT	CASSPEGLGEKLFF
TRBJ2-7	TRBV9	.	.	TGTGCCAGCAGCGCGACGACTAATACCTACGAGCAGTACTTC	CASSATTNTYEQYF
TRBJ2-7	TRBV15	.	.	TGTGCCACCAGCAGGCACAGGGACGAGCAGTACTTC	CATSRHRDEQYF
TRBJ2-3	TRBV27	.	.	TGTGCCAGCAGTGCCCGGGACAAAACCACAGATACGCAGTATTTT	CASSARDKTTDTQYF
TRBJ2-3	TRBV19	.	.	TGTGCCAGTAGTGTGCCCTTGGGGGGTCCTGGCACAGATACGCAGTATTTT	CASSVPLGGPGTDTQYF
TRBJ2-5	TRBV5-1	.	.	TGCGCCAGCAGCTTGGGGCCAACTCAAGGGCAAGAGACCCAGTACTTC	CASSLGPTQGQETQYF
TRBJ2-7	TRBV28	.	.	TGTGCCAGCTGCGAGAATTACTACGAGCAGTACTTC	CASCENYYEQYF
TRBJ1-2	TRBV7-9	.	.	TGTGCCAGCAGCTTAGCGCGGGAAGGGATCTATGGCTACACCTTC	CASSLAREGIYGYTF
TRBJ2-7	TRBV27	.	TRBD2	TGTGCCAGCAGTTTATCGGGACGGCGGGGGAGGTCCTACGAGCAGTACTTC	CASSLSGRRGRSYEQYF
TRBJ1-1	TRBV7-2	once	.	TGTGCCAGCAGCTTCGGGGCGAACACTGAAGCTTTCTTT	CASSFGANTEAFF
TRBJ2-7	TRBV18	once	.	TGTGCCAGCTCCAAGCGCGGGCTCGATGGCGAGCAGTACTTC	CASSKRGLDGEQYF
TRBJ2-5	TRBV10-1	.	.	TGCGCCAGCAGTTCAGGGCTTCAAGAGACCCAGTACTTC	CASSSGLQETQYF
TRBJ2-2	TRBV29-1	.	TRBD1	TGCAGCGTCGGACAGGGCGCCTACACCGGGGAGCTGTTTTTT	CSVGQGAYTGELFF
TRBJ2-3	TRBV28	.	TRBD2	TGTGCCAGCAGTCCAAACCCGAGACTAGCGGGAGTCCCAGATACGCAGTATTTT	CASSPNPRLAGVPDTQYF
TRBJ1-3	TRBV11-2	.	.	TGTGCCAGCAGACGGGACACCTCTGGAAACACCATATATTTT	CASRRDTSGNTIYF
TRBJ2-7	TRBV27	.	.	TGTGCCAGCAGTTTAGGGGGTCCGTACGAGCAGTACTTC	CASSLGGPYEQYF
TRBJ2-3	TRBV6-5	.	.	TGTGCCAGCCAGGGGAGTGGGACAGATACGCAGTATTTT	CASQGSGTDTQYF
TRBJ1-1	TRBV11-1	.	.	TGTGCCAGCAGCTACGAAGGAGCCACTGAAGCTTTCTTT	CASSYEGATEAFF
TRBJ1-1	TRBV23-1	.	.	TGCGCCAGCACCCGGAAGGCTTTCTTT	CASTRKAFF
TRBJ2-7	TRBV9	.	.	TGTGCCAGCAGCGTAGTGAGTAACTCCTACGAGCAGTACTTC	CASSVVSNSYEQYF
TRBJ2-1	TRBV5-4	.	.	TGTGCCAGCAGCTTGCACGGGACGAGCTCGTGGTTCTTC	CASSLHGTSSWFF
TRBJ1-4	TRBV28	.	.	TGTGCCAGCAAAGGAGCAACTAATGAAAAACTGTTTTTT	CASKGATNEKLFF
TRBJ2-3	TRBV7-6	.	.	TGTGCCAGCAGCTTAGGGGGCGCGAGGTCAGATACGCAGTATTTT	CASSLGGARSDTQYF
TRBJ2-2	TRBV7-9	.	TRBD1	TGTGCCGGCGGGGCACAGGGGGTCGCAGCCGGGGAGCTGTTTTTT	CAGGAQGVAAGELFF
TRBJ2-2	TRBV7-9	.	.	TGTGCCAGCAGCCCAATCTTACGCACCGGGGAGCTGTTTTTT	CASSPILRTGELFF
TRBJ2-5	TRBV5-1	.	.	TGCGCCAGCAGCTTGGCGTTTCAAGAGACCCAGTACTTC	CASSLAFQETQYF
TRBJ2-7	TRBV14	.	.	TGTGCCAGCAGCCGAGGGATAGGCACCTACGAGCAGTACTTC	CASSRGIGTYEQYF
TRBJ1-2	TRBV4-1	.	.	TGCGCCAGCAGCCAGGAACAAATTTCAGGGAGGTTTCTGTATGGCTACACCTTC	CASSQEQISGRFLYGYTF
TRBJ1-1	TRBV30	.	.	TGTGCCTCCGAGAGGGGGAACACTGAAGCTTTCTTT	CASERGNTEAFF
TRBJ2-7	TRBV7-9	once	.	TGTGCCAGCAGCTTAGCGAGGGGGTACGAGCAGTACTTC	CASSLARGYEQYF
TRBJ1-5	TRBV27	.	TRBD1	TGTGCCAGCCGACCTTGGGGGGACAGGGGGAACGAGCATTTT	CASRPWGDRGNEHF
TRBJ2-5	TRBV2	.	TRBD1	TGTGCCAGCAGTGAACTAGGGGGCGTGGGACAAGAGACCCAGTACTTC	CASSELGGVGQETQYF
TRBJ2-7	TRBV11-2	.	.	TGTGCCAGCAGCACCGGGTTAAATCAGGCTTCCAGCTCCTACGAGCAGTACTTC	CASSTGLNQASSSYEQYF